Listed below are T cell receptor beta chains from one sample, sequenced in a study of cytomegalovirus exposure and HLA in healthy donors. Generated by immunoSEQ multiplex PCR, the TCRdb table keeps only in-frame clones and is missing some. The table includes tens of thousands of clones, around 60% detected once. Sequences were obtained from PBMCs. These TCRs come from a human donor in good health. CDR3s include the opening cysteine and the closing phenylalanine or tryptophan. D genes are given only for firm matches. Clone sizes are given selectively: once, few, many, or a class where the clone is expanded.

CDR3: CASRETKVSEKLFF
DNA: TGTGCCAGCAGGGAGACCAAAGTTAGTGAAAAACTGTTTTTT
size: -
J: TRBJ1-4
D: -
V: TRBV7-9

CDR3: CASSATSYSNQPQHF
DNA: TGTGCCAGCAGTGCAACGAGCTATAGCAATCAGCCCCAGCATTTT
size: -
J: TRBJ1-5
D: -
V: TRBV6-1

CDR3: CASRRTRGGHYNEQFF
DNA: TGTGCCAGCAGGCGTACTCGGGGGGGCCACTACAATGAGCAGTTCTTC
size: -
J: TRBJ2-1
D: TRBD2
V: TRBV6-6

CDR3: CASSPLAGDHEQYF
DNA: TGTGCCAGTAGTCCCCTAGCGGGGGACCACGAGCAGTACTTC
size: -
J: TRBJ2-7
D: TRBD2
V: TRBV19

CDR3: CASSELGQSYGYTF
DNA: TGTGCCAGCAGTGAATTAGGACAGTCTTATGGCTACACCTTC
size: -
J: TRBJ1-2
D: -
V: TRBV2

CDR3: CASSLRGGAGLYEQFF
DNA: TGTGCCAGCAGCTTAAGAGGGGGGGCGGGTCTCTATGAGCAGTTCTTC
size: -
J: TRBJ2-1
D: -
V: TRBV7-3

CDR3: CASTPIFDGGELFF
DNA: TGTGCCAGCACCCCTATATTTGACGGGGGGGAGCTGTTTTTT
size: -
J: TRBJ2-2
D: -
V: TRBV7-9

CDR3: CASSSNTGTGANVLTF
DNA: TGCGCCAGCAGCTCGAACACAGGAACTGGGGCCAACGTCCTGACTTTC
size: few
J: TRBJ2-6
D: -
V: TRBV5-1

CDR3: CASRTWDSTEAFF
DNA: TGTGCCAGCAGGACCTGGGACAGCACTGAAGCTTTCTTT
size: few
J: TRBJ1-1
D: TRBD1
V: TRBV6-5

CDR3: CASRQDRVGEQYF
DNA: TGTGCCAGCAGGCAGGACAGGGTCGGAGAGCAGTACTTC
size: -
J: TRBJ2-7
D: TRBD1
V: TRBV7-2

CDR3: CASSQEGTANEKLFF
DNA: TGCGCCAGCAGCCAAGAAGGGACAGCTAATGAAAAACTGTTTTTT
size: few
J: TRBJ1-4
D: TRBD1
V: TRBV4-1

CDR3: CASSQDLETQYF
DNA: TGCGCCAGCAGCCAAGATCTGGAGACCCAGTACTTC
size: -
J: TRBJ2-5
D: -
V: TRBV4-3

CDR3: CAAGAPNYGYTF
DNA: TGTGCCGCGGGGGCCCCTAACTATGGCTACACCTTC
size: -
J: TRBJ1-2
D: -
V: TRBV7-7

CDR3: CASSLGGSGELFF
DNA: TGTGCCAGCAGCTTAGGAGGGTCCGGGGAGCTGTTTTTT
size: few
J: TRBJ2-2
D: -
V: TRBV7-6

CDR3: CASRGTQDRGLPVF
DNA: TGTGCCAGCAGAGGGACGCAGGACAGGGGATTACCTGTCTTC
size: -
J: TRBJ1-2
D: TRBD1
V: TRBV7-9

CDR3: CASSSTDRGNTIYF
DNA: TGTGCCAGCAGCTCGACAGACCGTGGAAACACCATATATTTT
size: -
J: TRBJ1-3
D: -
V: TRBV5-6

CDR3: CASSRIAVQGYVEQYF
DNA: TGTGCCAGCAGTAGGATCGCCGTGCAGGGCTACGTTGAGCAGTACTTC
size: -
J: TRBJ2-7
D: -
V: TRBV11-3

CDR3: CASSPSGVSYEQYF
DNA: TGTGCCAGCAGCCCCTCAGGGGTCTCCTACGAGCAGTACTTC
size: -
J: TRBJ2-7
D: -
V: TRBV7-2

CDR3: CASSPGRGQETQYF
DNA: TGTGCCAGCTCACCCGGGCGGGGCCAAGAGACCCAGTACTTC
size: few
J: TRBJ2-5
D: -
V: TRBV18

CDR3: CASSVDPGYGNTIYF
DNA: TGTGCCAGCAGCGTAGATCCAGGCTATGGAAACACCATATATTTT
size: -
J: TRBJ1-3
D: -
V: TRBV9

CDR3: CASSRTRGIADTQYF
DNA: TGTGCCAGCAGCCGAACGCGGGGCATAGCAGATACGCAGTATTTT
size: -
J: TRBJ2-3
D: -
V: TRBV7-6

CDR3: CASSVAGEGTGELFF
DNA: TGTGCCAGCAGCGTAGCCGGGGAAGGCACCGGGGAGCTGTTTTTT
size: -
J: TRBJ2-2
D: -
V: TRBV9

CDR3: CASSIAQGVTEAFF
DNA: TGTGCCAGTAGTATAGCACAGGGGGTCACTGAAGCTTTCTTT
size: -
J: TRBJ1-1
D: TRBD1
V: TRBV19

CDR3: CASSLVRGSYTF
DNA: TGTGCCAGCAGCTTAGTTCGGGGTAGCTACACCTTC
size: -
J: TRBJ1-2
D: -
V: TRBV7-2

CDR3: CASSVGGSYGYTF
DNA: TGTGCCAGCAGCGTTGGGGGCAGCTATGGCTACACCTTC
size: -
J: TRBJ1-2
D: -
V: TRBV9

CDR3: CASSLRGGQGSYNEQFF
DNA: TGTGCCAGTAGTTTGCGGGGGGGCCAAGGGTCCTACAATGAGCAGTTCTTC
size: -
J: TRBJ2-1
D: TRBD2
V: TRBV19

CDR3: CASSTGTLSSYEQYF
DNA: TGTGCCAGTAGCACCGGGACTCTGAGCTCCTACGAGCAGTACTTC
size: once
J: TRBJ2-7
D: -
V: TRBV19

CDR3: CASSPGGSGANVLTF
DNA: TGTGCCAGCAGCCCAGGAGGGTCTGGGGCCAACGTCCTGACTTTC
size: once
J: TRBJ2-6
D: -
V: TRBV4-2

CDR3: CASSLTLQESSEKLFF
DNA: TGTGCCAGCTCACTCACGTTACAGGAAAGTTCCGAAAAACTGTTTTTT
size: -
J: TRBJ1-4
D: -
V: TRBV18

CDR3: CASSRLGFPRGNTIYF
DNA: TGCGCCAGCAGCCGACTAGGGTTTCCCCGTGGAAACACCATATATTTT
size: -
J: TRBJ1-3
D: -
V: TRBV4-1

CDR3: CASSPGLAGGVSDTQYF
DNA: TGCGCCAGCAGCCCGGGACTAGCGGGGGGTGTTTCAGATACGCAGTATTTT
size: -
J: TRBJ2-3
D: TRBD2
V: TRBV5-1

CDR3: CASSALSGTEAFF
DNA: TGTGCCAGCAGCGCCCTAAGTGGCACTGAAGCTTTCTTT
size: -
J: TRBJ1-1
D: -
V: TRBV9

CDR3: CASSFGETYEQYF
DNA: TGTGCCAGCAGTTTCGGAGAGACCTACGAGCAGTACTTC
size: -
J: TRBJ2-7
D: -
V: TRBV6-5

CDR3: CASSFTGGGYDSPLHF
DNA: TGTGCCAGCAGCTTTACAGGGGGCGGGTATGATTCACCCCTCCACTTT
size: once
J: TRBJ1-6
D: TRBD1
V: TRBV7-6

CDR3: CASSPRKETQYF
DNA: TGTGCCAGTAGCCCTAGGAAGGAGACCCAGTACTTC
size: -
J: TRBJ2-5
D: -
V: TRBV19

CDR3: CASSYDWKNIQYF
DNA: TGTGCCAGCAGTTACGACTGGAAAAACATTCAGTACTTC
size: few
J: TRBJ2-4
D: -
V: TRBV6-5

CDR3: CAWSDRDDQPQHF
DNA: TGTGCCTGGAGTGACAGGGACGATCAGCCCCAGCATTTT
size: -
J: TRBJ1-5
D: -
V: TRBV30

CDR3: CASSPGGQSPKYNEQFF
DNA: TGTGCCAGCAGCCCGGGCGGGCAGAGTCCCAAATACAATGAGCAGTTCTTC
size: -
J: TRBJ2-1
D: -
V: TRBV7-9

CDR3: CSVEQYYGYTF
DNA: TGCAGCGTTGAACAGTACTATGGCTACACCTTC
size: -
J: TRBJ1-2
D: -
V: TRBV29-1

CDR3: CASRAGGGETQYF
DNA: TGTGCCAGCAGAGCAGGGGGCGGAGAGACCCAGTACTTC
size: -
J: TRBJ2-5
D: TRBD1
V: TRBV2

CDR3: CASSPLGDIGEQYF
DNA: TGTGCCAGCAGCCCGTTGGGGGACATAGGAGAGCAGTACTTC
size: few
J: TRBJ2-7
D: -
V: TRBV7-9

CDR3: CASSVRGSYGYTF
DNA: TGTGCCAGCAGTGTAAGGGGATCCTATGGCTACACCTTC
size: -
J: TRBJ1-2
D: -
V: TRBV2

CDR3: CASSQDPGFEKLFF
DNA: TGCGCCAGCAGCCAAGACCCAGGATTTGAAAAACTGTTTTTT
size: once
J: TRBJ1-4
D: -
V: TRBV4-3

CDR3: CASSHPIEAGSKGFQYF
DNA: TGTGCCAGCAGCCACCCAATCGAGGCAGGGTCAAAGGGGTTCCAGTACTTC
size: -
J: TRBJ2-5
D: -
V: TRBV7-3

CDR3: CASSPMGGGLRETQYF
DNA: TGTGCCAGCAGCCCAATGGGGGGGGGACTCAGAGAGACCCAGTACTTC
size: -
J: TRBJ2-5
D: TRBD2
V: TRBV7-2

CDR3: CASSSGSGGQETQYF
DNA: TGTGCCAGCAGCTCTGGTAGCGGGGGGCAAGAGACCCAGTACTTC
size: -
J: TRBJ2-5
D: TRBD2
V: TRBV5-4

CDR3: CASSKGTGINQPQHF
DNA: TGTGCCAGCAGTAAAGGGACAGGAATAAATCAGCCCCAGCATTTT
size: -
J: TRBJ1-5
D: TRBD1
V: TRBV2

CDR3: CASSLEGRLRDSEAFF
DNA: TGTGCCAGCAGCTTAGAAGGTCGTTTGCGGGACAGTGAAGCTTTCTTT
size: -
J: TRBJ1-1
D: TRBD1
V: TRBV7-8

CDR3: CASSVGAGGLNTEAFF
DNA: TGTGCCAGCAGCGTAGGCGCAGGGGGGTTGAACACTGAAGCTTTCTTT
size: -
J: TRBJ1-1
D: TRBD1
V: TRBV9

CDR3: CASSRGTGAAIHNQPQHF
DNA: TGTGCCAGCAGTAGAGGGACAGGGGCCGCCATTCACAATCAGCCCCAGCATTTT
size: few
J: TRBJ1-5
D: TRBD1
V: TRBV27